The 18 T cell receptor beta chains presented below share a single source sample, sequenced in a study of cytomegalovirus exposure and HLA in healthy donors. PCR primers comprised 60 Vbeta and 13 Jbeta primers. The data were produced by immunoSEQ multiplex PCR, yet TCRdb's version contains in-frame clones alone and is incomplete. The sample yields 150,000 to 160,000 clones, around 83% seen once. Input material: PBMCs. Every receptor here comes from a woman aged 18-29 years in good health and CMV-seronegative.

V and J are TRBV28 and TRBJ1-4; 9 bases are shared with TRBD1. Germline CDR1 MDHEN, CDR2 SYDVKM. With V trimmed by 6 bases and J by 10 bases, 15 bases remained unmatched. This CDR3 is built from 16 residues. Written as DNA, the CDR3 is TGTGCCAGCAGCCAAATGGGACAGGGTCATGGGGGAAAACTGTTTTTT. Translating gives CASSQMGQGHGGKLFF.

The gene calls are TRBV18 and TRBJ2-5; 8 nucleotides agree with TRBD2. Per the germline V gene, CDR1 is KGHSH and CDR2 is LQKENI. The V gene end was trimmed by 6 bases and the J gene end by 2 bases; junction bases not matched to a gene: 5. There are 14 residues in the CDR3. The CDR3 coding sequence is TGTGCCAGCTCTCCCCAGCGGGGGCAAGAGACCCAGTACTTC. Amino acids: CASSPQRGQETQYF.

CDR3 DNA sequence: TGTGCCAGCAACACAGGGCCGGGGCTCTACAATGAGCAGTTCTTC. Its translation: CASNTGPGLYNEQFF. The chain has TRBV7-9 and TRBJ2-1, with D possibly matching TRBD1 (6 bases). Trimming stripped 7 bases from V and 3 bases from J, with 16 bases between. The CDR3 sequence is 15 residues long. Germline V gene lookup returns CDR1 SEHNR and CDR2 FQNEAQ (reference sequence).

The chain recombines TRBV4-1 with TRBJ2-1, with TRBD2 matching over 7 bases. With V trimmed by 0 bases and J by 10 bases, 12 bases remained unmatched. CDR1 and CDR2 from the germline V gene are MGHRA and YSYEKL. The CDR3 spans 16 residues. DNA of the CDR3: TGCGCCAGCAGCCAAGAGGCGGGAGTTACCACGCGGGAGCAGTTCTTC. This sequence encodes CASSQEAGVTTREQFF.

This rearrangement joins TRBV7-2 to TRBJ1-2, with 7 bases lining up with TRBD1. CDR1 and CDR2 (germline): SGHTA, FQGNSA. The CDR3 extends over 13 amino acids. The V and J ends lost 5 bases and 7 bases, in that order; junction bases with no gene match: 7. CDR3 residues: CASSVTGARGYTF. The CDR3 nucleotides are TGTGCCAGCAGCGTTACAGGGGCGCGTGGCTACACCTTC.

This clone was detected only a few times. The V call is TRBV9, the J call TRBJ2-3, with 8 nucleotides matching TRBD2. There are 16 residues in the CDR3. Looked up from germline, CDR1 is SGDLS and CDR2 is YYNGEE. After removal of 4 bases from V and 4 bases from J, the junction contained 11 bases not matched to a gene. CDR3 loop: CASSSRGGDVADTQYF. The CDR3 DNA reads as TGTGCCAGCAGCTCTCGGGGGGGCGATGTCGCAGATACGCAGTATTTT.

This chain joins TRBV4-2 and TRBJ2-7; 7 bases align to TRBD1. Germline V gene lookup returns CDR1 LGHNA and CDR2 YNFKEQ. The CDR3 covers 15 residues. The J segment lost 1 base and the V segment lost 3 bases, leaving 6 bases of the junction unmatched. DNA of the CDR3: TGTGCCAGCAGCCAGGCATCGGGACAGTCCTACGAGCAGTACTTC. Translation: CASSQASGQSYEQYF.

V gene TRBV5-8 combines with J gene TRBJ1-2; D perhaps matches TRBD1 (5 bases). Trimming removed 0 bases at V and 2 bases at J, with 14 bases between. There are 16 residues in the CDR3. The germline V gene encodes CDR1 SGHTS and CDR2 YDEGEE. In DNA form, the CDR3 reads TGTGCCAGCAGCTTGGTTCCAGGGCATTACAACTATGGCTACACCTTC. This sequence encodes CASSLVPGHYNYGYTF. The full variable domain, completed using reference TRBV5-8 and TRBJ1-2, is EAGVTQSPTHLIKTRGQQATLRCSPISGHTSVYWYQQALGLGLQFLLWYDEGEERNRGNFPPRFSGRQFPNYSSELNVNALELEDSALYLCASSLVPGHYNYGYTFGSGTRLTVV.

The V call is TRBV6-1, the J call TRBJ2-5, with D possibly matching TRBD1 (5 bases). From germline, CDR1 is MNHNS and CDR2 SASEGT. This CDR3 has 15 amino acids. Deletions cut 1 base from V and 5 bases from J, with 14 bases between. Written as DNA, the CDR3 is TGTGCCAGCAGTGAAGTGCAGGGTCGGTGGGAGACCCAGTACTTC. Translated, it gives CASSEVQGRWETQYF.

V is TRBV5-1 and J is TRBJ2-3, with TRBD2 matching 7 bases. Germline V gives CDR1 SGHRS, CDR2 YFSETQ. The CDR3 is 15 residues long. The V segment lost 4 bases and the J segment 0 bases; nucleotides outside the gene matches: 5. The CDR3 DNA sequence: TGCGCCAGCAGCCCTTCTAGCGGTAGCACAGATACGCAGTATTTT. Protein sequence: CASSPSSGSTDTQYF.

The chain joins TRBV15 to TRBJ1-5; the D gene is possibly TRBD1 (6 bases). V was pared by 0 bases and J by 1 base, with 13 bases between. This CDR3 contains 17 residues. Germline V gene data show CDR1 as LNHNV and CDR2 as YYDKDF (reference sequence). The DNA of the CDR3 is TGTGCCACCAGCAGAGATCAGGGGAGATGGAGCAATCAGCCCCAGCATTTT. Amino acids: CATSRDQGRWSNQPQHF. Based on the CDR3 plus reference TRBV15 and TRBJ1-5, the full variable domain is DAMVIQNPRYQVTQFGKPVTLSCSQTLNHNVMYWYQQKSSQAPKLLFHYYDKDFNNEADTPDNFQSRRPNTSFCFLDIRSPGLGDTAMYLCATSRDQGRWSNQPQHFGDGTRLSIL.

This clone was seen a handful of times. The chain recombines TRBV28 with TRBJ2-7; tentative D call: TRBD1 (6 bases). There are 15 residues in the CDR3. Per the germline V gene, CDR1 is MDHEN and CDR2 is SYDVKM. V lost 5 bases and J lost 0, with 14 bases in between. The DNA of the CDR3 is TGTGCCAGCAGTCAAGACAGGCCGAGCTCCTACGAGCAGTACTTC. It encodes CASSQDRPSSYEQYF.

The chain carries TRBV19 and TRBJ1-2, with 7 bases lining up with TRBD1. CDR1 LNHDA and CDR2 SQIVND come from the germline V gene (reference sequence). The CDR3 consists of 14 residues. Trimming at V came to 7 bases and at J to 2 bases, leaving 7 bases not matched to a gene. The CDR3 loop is CASNTGQRNYGYTF. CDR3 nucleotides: TGTGCCAGTAATACGGGACAGCGAAACTATGGCTACACCTTC.

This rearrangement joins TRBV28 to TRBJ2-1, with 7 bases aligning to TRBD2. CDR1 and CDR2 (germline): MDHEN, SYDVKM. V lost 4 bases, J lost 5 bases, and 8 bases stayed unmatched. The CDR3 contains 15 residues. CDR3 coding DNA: TGTGCCAGCAGTTCCGCGGGAGCATCCCACAATGAGCAGTTCTTC. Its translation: CASSSAGASHNEQFF.

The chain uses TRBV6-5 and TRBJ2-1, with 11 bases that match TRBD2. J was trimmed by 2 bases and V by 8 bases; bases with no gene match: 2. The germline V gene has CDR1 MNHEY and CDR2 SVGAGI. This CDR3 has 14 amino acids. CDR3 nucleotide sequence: TGTGCCAGCGCTAGCGGGGGGACCTACAATGAGCAGTTCTTC. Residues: CASASGGTYNEQFF.

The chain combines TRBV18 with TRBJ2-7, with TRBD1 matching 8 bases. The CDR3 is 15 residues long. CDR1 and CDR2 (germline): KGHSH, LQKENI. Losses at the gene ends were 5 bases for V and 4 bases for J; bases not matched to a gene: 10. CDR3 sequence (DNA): TGTGCCAGCTCAGCCGACTCAGGGGGCGCTTACGAGCAGTACTTC. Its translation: CASSADSGGAYEQYF.

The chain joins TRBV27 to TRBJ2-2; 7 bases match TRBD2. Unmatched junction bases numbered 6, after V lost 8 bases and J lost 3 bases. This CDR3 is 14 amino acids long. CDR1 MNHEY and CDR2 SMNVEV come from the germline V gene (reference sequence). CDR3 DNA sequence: TGTGCCAGCGGTCTGGCGGGAGACACCGGGGAGCTGTTTTTT. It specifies CASGLAGDTGELFF.

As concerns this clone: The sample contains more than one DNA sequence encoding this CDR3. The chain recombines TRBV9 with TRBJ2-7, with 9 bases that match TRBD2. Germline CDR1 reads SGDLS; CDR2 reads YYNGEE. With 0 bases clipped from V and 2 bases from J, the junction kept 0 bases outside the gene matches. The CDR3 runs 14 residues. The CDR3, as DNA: TGTGCCAGCAGCGTAGGCGGGGGGGCCTACGAGCAGTACTTC. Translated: CASSVGGGAYEQYF.